Listed below are T cell receptor beta chains from one sample, sequenced in a study of T cell responses to AZD1222 COVID-19 vaccine. Measured with immunoSEQ multiplex PCR; TCRdb has only the in-frame clones, and not every one. In the table there are 110,000 to 150,000 clones, around 93% of which are singletons. Source: peripheral blood, taken on day 0 of AZD1222 vaccination. Source of these receptors: an adult in good health. Each CDR3 is given with its conserved first and last residue. D genes are given only for firm matches. Some rows mark clone size as missing; the rest say once, few, many or name a class of expanded clone.

CDR3: CASSFSGSGQPQHF; DNA: TGTGCCAGCAGTTTTTCAGGGAGCGGTCAGCCCCAGCATTTT; D: -; V: TRBV27; size: -; J: TRBJ1-5
CDR3: CASSLVGGSYEQYF; DNA: TGTGCCAGCAGCTTAGTTGGGGGCTCCTACGAGCAGTACTTC; D: -; V: TRBV11-2; size: -; J: TRBJ2-7
CDR3: CATSGQDYGYTF; DNA: TGTGCCACCTCGGGACAGGACTATGGCTACACCTTC; D: TRBD1; V: TRBV5-5; size: -; J: TRBJ1-2
CDR3: CAISGTAGPQHF; DNA: TGTGCCATCAGCGGGACGGCGGGGCCCCAGCATTTT; D: -; V: TRBV10-3; size: few; J: TRBJ1-5
CDR3: CASRTTGEAEAFF; DNA: TGTGCCAGCAGGACTACAGGGGAGGCTGAAGCTTTCTTT; D: TRBD1; V: TRBV6-5; size: once; J: TRBJ1-1
CDR3: CSARVGGKAFF; DNA: TGCAGTGCTAGAGTTGGGGGCAAAGCTTTCTTT; D: -; V: TRBV20-1; size: once; J: TRBJ1-1
CDR3: CASRVGSEAFF; DNA: TGTGCCAGCAGGGTTGGCTCTGAAGCTTTCTTT; D: -; V: TRBV28; size: -; J: TRBJ1-1
CDR3: CAISAYSDTQYF; DNA: TGTGCCATCAGTGCCTACTCGGATACGCAGTATTTT; D: -; V: TRBV10-3; size: -; J: TRBJ2-3
CDR3: CASSVGPNYNSPLHF; DNA: TGCGCCAGCAGCGTGGGACCGAATTATAATTCACCCCTCCACTTT; D: -; V: TRBV5-1; size: few; J: TRBJ1-6
CDR3: CAGQGPDMRYTF; DNA: TGTGCCGGTCAGGGGCCTGATATGCGGTACACCTTC; D: -; V: TRBV6-5; size: -; J: TRBJ1-2
CDR3: CASSAGTGNTEAFF; DNA: TGTGCCAGCTCAGCAGGGACAGGCAACACTGAAGCTTTCTTT; D: TRBD1; V: TRBV18; size: few; J: TRBJ1-1
CDR3: CASRARGTDTQYF; DNA: TGTGCCAGCAGAGCTAGGGGAACAGATACGCAGTATTTT; D: -; V: TRBV28; size: -; J: TRBJ2-3
CDR3: CASSSHGGGGNTEAFF; DNA: TGTGCCAGCAGCTCACATGGGGGGGGTGGAAACACTGAAGCTTTCTTT; D: -; V: TRBV3-1/TRBV3-2; size: few; J: TRBJ1-1
CDR3: CASSPGHQETQYF; DNA: TGTGCCAGCTCACCAGGACACCAAGAGACCCAGTACTTC; D: -; V: TRBV18; size: -; J: TRBJ2-5